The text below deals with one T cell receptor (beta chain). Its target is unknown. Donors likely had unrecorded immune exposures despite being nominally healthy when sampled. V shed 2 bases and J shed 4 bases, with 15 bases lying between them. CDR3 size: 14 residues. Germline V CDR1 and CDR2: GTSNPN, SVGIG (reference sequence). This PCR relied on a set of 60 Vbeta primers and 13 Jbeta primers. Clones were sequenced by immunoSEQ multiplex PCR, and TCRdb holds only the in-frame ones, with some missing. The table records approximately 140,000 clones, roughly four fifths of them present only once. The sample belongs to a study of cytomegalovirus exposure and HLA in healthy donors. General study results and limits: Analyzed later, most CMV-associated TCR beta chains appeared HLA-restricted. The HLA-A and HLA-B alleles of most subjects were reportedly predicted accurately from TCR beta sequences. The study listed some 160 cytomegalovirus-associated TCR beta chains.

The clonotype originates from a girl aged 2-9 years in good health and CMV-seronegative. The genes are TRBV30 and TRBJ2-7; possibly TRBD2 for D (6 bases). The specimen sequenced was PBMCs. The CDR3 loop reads CAWSFYGGRYEQYF. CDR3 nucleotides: TGTGCCTGGAGTTTTTACGGGGGACGGTACGAGCAGTACTTC. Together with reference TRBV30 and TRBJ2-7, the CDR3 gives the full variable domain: SQTIHQWPATLVQPVGSPLSLECTVEGTSNPNLYWYRQAAGRGLQLLFYSVGIGQISSEVPQNLSASRPQDRQFILSSKKLLLSDSGFYLCAWSFYGGRYEQYFGPGTRLTVT.